The clone carrying this TCR beta chain showed up just a few times. Its target is not known. The record originates from a study of shared clonotypes between healthy human individuals. Naive CD8 cells were CD45RO-negative, positively selected for CCR7, excluding terminally differentiated effector memory CD45RA+ cells. The CDR3 covers 11 residues. V lost 8 bases and J lost 2, with 7 bases in between. The V gene's germline CDR1 is MNHEY and CDR2 SMNVEV (reference sequence). Findings and caveats of the study: Clonotypes shared by all four sorted-subset donors had higher generation probabilities than non-shared clonotypes.

Here immunoSEQ multiplex PCR was the method, and the copy in TCRdb shows in-frame clones only, minus some. Of about 2.1 million clones in the sample, more than 85% were seen once. Input material: naive CD8+ T cells from PBMCs. This receptor was identified in a man younger than 35 in good health. Some clones in this sample may be carry-over from other donors' samples. The gene calls are TRBV27 and TRBJ2-7; D not resolved. The CDR3 spells CASPVPYEQYF. CDR3 nucleotide sequence: TGTGCCAGCCCTGTTCCCTACGAGCAGTACTTC.